The rows below give T cell receptor beta chains drawn from one sample of a study of post-analysis software for immune sequencing data. TCRdb processed the PCR reads anew with MiXCR; each CDR3 protein has one entry. The sample consists of 750,000 to 900,000 distinct CDR3 sequences, more than 45% of them appearing once. The sequenced sample consisted of blood. The origin of the receptors is a girl between 10 and 17 years old with multiple sclerosis. CDR3s include the opening cysteine and the closing phenylalanine or tryptophan. A D gene is named only where the DNA matches it firmly. The listing skips clone size in some rows; elsewhere it reads once, few, many or a size class.

J gene: TRBJ2-1
V gene: TRBV11-2
clone size: few
D gene: TRBD1
CDR3 protein: CASSRPGQGRVGSYNEQFF
CDR3 DNA: TGTGCCAGCAGCCGTCCGGGACAGGGAAGGGTTGGCTCCTACAATGAGCAGTTCTTC

J gene: TRBJ2-1
V gene: TRBV15
clone size: -
D gene: -
CDR3 protein: CATSRDGSIATYNEQFF
CDR3 DNA: TGTGCCACCAGCAGAGATGGTTCCATAGCCACTTACAATGAGCAGTTCTTC

J gene: TRBJ2-1
V gene: TRBV6-2/TRBV6-3
clone size: few
D gene: -
CDR3 protein: CASSQTTADYNEQFF
CDR3 DNA: TGTGCCAGCAGCCAAACGACTGCGGACTACAATGAGCAGTTCTTC

J gene: TRBJ2-1
V gene: TRBV20-1
clone size: many
D gene: TRBD2
CDR3 protein: CSASQTGLAGVPEQFF
CDR3 DNA: TGCAGTGCTAGCCAAACGGGACTAGCGGGAGTTCCTGAGCAGTTCTTC

J gene: TRBJ1-1
V gene: TRBV12-3/TRBV12-4
clone size: few
D gene: -
CDR3 protein: CASVRLEEAFF
CDR3 DNA: TGTGCCAGCGTCCGGCTGGAAGAAGCTTTCTTT

J gene: TRBJ2-1
V gene: TRBV15
clone size: few
D gene: -
CDR3 protein: CATSRVGGHNEQFF
CDR3 DNA: TGTGCCACCAGCAGAGTCGGGGGCCACAATGAGCAGTTCTTC

J gene: TRBJ2-3
V gene: TRBV6-1
clone size: -
D gene: TRBD1
CDR3 protein: CASKGTGGTDTQYF
CDR3 DNA: TGTGCCAGCAAAGGGACAGGGGGCACAGATACGCAGTATTTT

J gene: TRBJ2-4
V gene: TRBV11-2
clone size: -
D gene: -
CDR3 protein: CASSPQDNQEAKNIQYF
CDR3 DNA: TGTGCCAGCAGCCCCCAGGACAACCAAGAAGCCAAAAACATTCAGTACTTC

J gene: TRBJ2-7
V gene: TRBV7-9
clone size: -
D gene: -
CDR3 protein: CASSLGYGFSYEQYF
CDR3 DNA: TGTGCCAGCAGCTTAGGCTACGGATTCTCCTACGAGCAGTACTTC

J gene: TRBJ2-3
V gene: TRBV4-1
clone size: -
D gene: -
CDR3 protein: CASRTPDTDTQYF
CDR3 DNA: TGCGCCAGCAGAACCCCAGACACAGATACGCAGTATTTT

J gene: TRBJ1-4
V gene: TRBV7-2
clone size: few
D gene: -
CDR3 protein: CASRGGALNEKLFF
CDR3 DNA: TGTGCCAGCAGGGGGGGGGCCCTCAATGAAAAACTGTTTTTT

J gene: TRBJ1-1
V gene: TRBV12-3/TRBV12-4
clone size: -
D gene: -
CDR3 protein: CASSFWMNTEAFF
CDR3 DNA: TGTGCCAGCAGTTTCTGGATGAACACTGAAGCTTTCTTT

J gene: TRBJ2-3
V gene: TRBV20-1
clone size: -
D gene: -
CDR3 protein: CSASHPGTDTQYF
CDR3 DNA: TGCAGTGCTAGTCACCCAGGTACAGATACGCAGTATTTT

J gene: TRBJ1-2
V gene: TRBV10-3
clone size: -
D gene: TRBD1
CDR3 protein: CAAGTGGVGGYTF
CDR3 DNA: TGTGCCGCGGGGACAGGTGGGGTAGGGGGCTACACCTTC

J gene: TRBJ2-1
V gene: TRBV27
clone size: once
D gene: -
CDR3 protein: CASSLEGVYNEQFF
CDR3 DNA: TGTGCCAGCAGTTTGGAGGGCGTCTACAATGAGCAGTTCTTC

J gene: TRBJ2-3
V gene: TRBV4-3
clone size: once
D gene: -
CDR3 protein: CASSQGWVRVADTQYF
CDR3 DNA: TGCGCCAGCAGCCAAGGTTGGGTCAGGGTGGCAGATACGCAGTATTTT

J gene: TRBJ2-3
V gene: TRBV6-2/TRBV6-3
clone size: once
D gene: -
CDR3 protein: CASSSTSADTQYF
CDR3 DNA: TGTGCCAGCAGTTCGACATCGGCAGATACGCAGTATTTT

J gene: TRBJ2-2
V gene: TRBV5-1
clone size: -
D gene: TRBD1
CDR3 protein: CASSRGQGTTGELFF
CDR3 DNA: TGCGCCAGCAGTCGAGGACAGGGTACCACCGGGGAGCTGTTTTTT

J gene: TRBJ2-5
V gene: TRBV4-1
clone size: -
D gene: -
CDR3 protein: CASSQNLQETQYF
CDR3 DNA: TGCGCCAGCAGCCAGAACCTCCAAGAGACCCAGTACTTC

J gene: TRBJ2-1
V gene: TRBV18
clone size: -
D gene: TRBD2
CDR3 protein: CASSAGLAGRDEQFF
CDR3 DNA: TGTGCCAGCTCTGCGGGACTAGCGGGAAGAGACGAGCAGTTCTTC

J gene: TRBJ2-3
V gene: TRBV24-1
clone size: -
D gene: -
CDR3 protein: CATSDLVTDTQYF
CDR3 DNA: TGTGCCACCAGTGATTTAGTTACAGATACGCAGTATTTT

J gene: TRBJ2-3
V gene: TRBV18
clone size: -
D gene: TRBD2
CDR3 protein: CASSMRTSVGGTSTDTQYF
CDR3 DNA: TGTGCCAGCTCAATGAGGACTAGCGTCGGGGGGACCTCCACAGATACGCAGTATTTT

J gene: TRBJ2-4
V gene: TRBV2
clone size: -
D gene: TRBD2
CDR3 protein: CASSERLAGDAIQYF
CDR3 DNA: TGTGCCAGCAGTGAAAGGCTAGCGGGAGACGCCATTCAGTACTTC

J gene: TRBJ2-5
V gene: TRBV10-3
clone size: -
D gene: -
CDR3 protein: CAISESRSQIQETQYF
CDR3 DNA: TGTGCCATCAGTGAGTCGAGGAGCCAGATCCAAGAGACCCAGTACTTC

J gene: TRBJ2-7
V gene: TRBV11-1
clone size: -
D gene: TRBD1
CDR3 protein: CASSLPKGTGTGYEQYF
CDR3 DNA: TGTGCCAGCAGCTTGCCGAAGGGTACAGGGACAGGCTACGAGCAGTACTTC

J gene: TRBJ1-4
V gene: TRBV25-1
clone size: -
D gene: -
CDR3 protein: CASGATAANEKLFF
CDR3 DNA: TGTGCCAGCGGGGCGACGGCTGCTAATGAAAAACTGTTTTTT

J gene: TRBJ2-7
V gene: TRBV9
clone size: -
D gene: -
CDR3 protein: CASSVGGQPYEQYF
CDR3 DNA: TGTGCCAGCAGCGTGGGCGGACAACCCTACGAGCAGTACTTC

J gene: TRBJ1-4
V gene: TRBV5-5
clone size: -
D gene: TRBD1
CDR3 protein: CASSPGQVLPTNGKLFF
CDR3 DNA: TGTGCCAGCAGCCCCGGACAGGTTTTGCCAACTAATGGAAAACTGTTTTTT

J gene: TRBJ2-1
V gene: TRBV10-3
clone size: few
D gene: -
CDR3 protein: CAIIPDLRGNEQFF
CDR3 DNA: TGTGCCATCATCCCGGACCTCAGGGGCAATGAGCAGTTCTTC

J gene: TRBJ2-5
V gene: TRBV10-3
clone size: -
D gene: -
CDR3 protein: CAISESKGFRGQETQYF
CDR3 DNA: TGTGCCATCAGTGAGTCGAAAGGGTTCCGGGGGCAAGAGACCCAGTACTTC

J gene: TRBJ2-1
V gene: TRBV20-1
clone size: -
D gene: TRBD2
CDR3 protein: CSAGDGRRYNEQFF
CDR3 DNA: TGCAGTGCCGGAGACGGGAGGCGCTACAATGAGCAGTTCTTC

J gene: TRBJ2-7
V gene: TRBV7-2
clone size: -
D gene: TRBD2
CDR3 protein: CASSPQAGVYEQYF
CDR3 DNA: TGTGCCAGCAGCCCGCAAGCGGGAGTCTACGAGCAGTACTTC

J gene: TRBJ2-7
V gene: TRBV11-3
clone size: -
D gene: TRBD2
CDR3 protein: CASSLNSGTPYEQYF
CDR3 DNA: TGTGCCAGCAGCCTTAATAGCGGGACGCCCTACGAGCAGTACTTC

J gene: TRBJ1-2
V gene: TRBV30
clone size: -
D gene: TRBD1
CDR3 protein: CAWSVGRGAPYGYTF
CDR3 DNA: TGTGCCTGGAGTGTGGGCAGGGGGGCCCCCTATGGCTACACCTTC

J gene: TRBJ1-2
V gene: TRBV4-1
clone size: -
D gene: TRBD1
CDR3 protein: CASSRGTAYGYTF
CDR3 DNA: TGCGCCAGCAGCCGAGGGACAGCCTATGGCTACACCTTC

J gene: TRBJ2-7
V gene: TRBV6-5
clone size: -
D gene: -
CDR3 protein: CASSNRVGRYEQYF
CDR3 DNA: TGTGCCAGCAGTAATAGGGTTGGGAGGTACGAGCAGTACTTC

J gene: TRBJ2-5
V gene: TRBV4-1
clone size: few
D gene: TRBD2
CDR3 protein: CASSQESWTSGNLETQYF
CDR3 DNA: TGCGCCAGCAGCCAAGAGTCGTGGACTAGCGGGAACTTGGAGACCCAGTACTTC

J gene: TRBJ2-7
V gene: TRBV7-2
clone size: few
D gene: TRBD2
CDR3 protein: CASSLAGLGGRAGSHQYEQYF
CDR3 DNA: TGTGCCAGCAGCTTAGCAGGACTAGGTGGGAGGGCCGGTTCCCACCAATACGAGCAGTACTTC

J gene: TRBJ2-3
V gene: TRBV20-1
clone size: -
D gene: TRBD2
CDR3 protein: CSASRLAGAGDTQYF
CDR3 DNA: TGCAGTGCTTCGCGACTAGCGGGAGCGGGAGATACGCAGTATTTT